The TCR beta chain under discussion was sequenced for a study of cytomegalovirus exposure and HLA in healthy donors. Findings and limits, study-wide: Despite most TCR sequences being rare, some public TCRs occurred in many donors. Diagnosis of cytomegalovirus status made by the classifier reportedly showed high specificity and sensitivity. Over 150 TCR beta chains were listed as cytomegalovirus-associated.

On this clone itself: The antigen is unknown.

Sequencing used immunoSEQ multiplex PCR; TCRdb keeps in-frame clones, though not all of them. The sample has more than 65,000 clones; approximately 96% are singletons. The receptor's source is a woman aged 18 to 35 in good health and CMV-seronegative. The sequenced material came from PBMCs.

The CDR3 sequence is CASRESGGEQYF. For the CDR3, the DNA is TGTGCCAGCAGGGAATCAGGGGGGGAGCAGTACTTC. V and J are TRBV27 and TRBJ2-7, with a tentative D call TRBD1 (7 bases). V was pared by 6 bases and J by 7 bases, with 13 bases between. Germline loops: CDR1 MNHEY, CDR2 SMNVEV (reference sequence). The CDR3 length is 12 residues.